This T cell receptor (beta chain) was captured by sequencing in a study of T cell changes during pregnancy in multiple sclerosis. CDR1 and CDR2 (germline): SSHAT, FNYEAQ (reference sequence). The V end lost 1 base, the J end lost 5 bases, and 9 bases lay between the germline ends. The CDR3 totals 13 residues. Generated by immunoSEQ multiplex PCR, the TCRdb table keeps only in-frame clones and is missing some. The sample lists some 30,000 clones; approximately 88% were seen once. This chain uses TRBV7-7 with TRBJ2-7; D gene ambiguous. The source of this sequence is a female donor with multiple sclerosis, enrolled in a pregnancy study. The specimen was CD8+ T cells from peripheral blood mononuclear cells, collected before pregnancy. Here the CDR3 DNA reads TGTGCCAGCAGCTTAGGAGGTGGTGACGAGCAGTACTTC. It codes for CASSLGGGDEQYF.